A selection of T cell receptor beta chains follows, all from one sample in a study of cytomegalovirus exposure and HLA in healthy donors. Profiling relied on immunoSEQ multiplex PCR, and the TCRdb table lists in-frame clones only, not all of them. This table holds around 150,000 clones, 65% to 80% found once. The sample was PBMCs. Every receptor here comes from a woman in her 40s in good health and CMV-seronegative. Both conserved end residues are part of each CDR3. The D gene is left open where the match is weak. Clone size is shown for a subset of rows, as once, few, many or a class of expanded clone.

v_call	d_call	clone_size	j_call	cdr3_aa	cdr3_nt
TRBV7-6	NA	few	TRBJ2-7	CASSLDGHREQYF	TGTGCCAGCAGCTTAGATGGGCACCGCGAGCAGTACTTC
TRBV27	NA	NA	TRBJ1-2	CASSASMAGYTF	TGTGCCAGCAGTGCCTCCATGGCTGGCTACACCTTC
TRBV6-8	TRBD1	NA	TRBJ1-2	CASREGQGPPAYGYTF	TGTGCCAGCAGGGAAGGACAGGGGCCGCCCGCCTATGGCTACACCTTC
TRBV29-1	TRBD1	NA	TRBJ1-2	CSVEYPPGQFNYGYTF	TGCAGCGTTGAATACCCCCCGGGACAGTTTAACTATGGCTACACCTTC
TRBV11-2	TRBD1	NA	TRBJ2-7	CASSLARTGGHEQYF	TGTGCCAGCAGCTTAGCCAGGACAGGGGGCCACGAGCAGTACTTC
TRBV29-1	NA	NA	TRBJ2-1	CSVGTGTNNEQFF	TGCAGCGTTGGGACAGGGACTAACAATGAGCAGTTCTTC
TRBV7-9	NA	NA	TRBJ2-7	CASSSVLGGEQYF	TGTGCCAGCAGCTCTGTTCTGGGGGGCGAGCAGTACTTC
TRBV5-4	TRBD1	NA	TRBJ2-5	CASSPGQEETQYF	TGTGCCAGCAGCCCGGGACAGGAAGAGACCCAGTACTTC
TRBV11-1	TRBD1	once	TRBJ2-7	CASSPRDRVANYEQYF	TGTGCCAGCAGCCCCAGAGACAGGGTAGCCAACTACGAGCAGTACTTC
TRBV4-1	NA	few	TRBJ2-1	CASSQGRWQYNEQFF	TGCGCCAGCAGCCAAGGCCGATGGCAGTACAATGAGCAGTTCTTC
TRBV18	TRBD1	NA	TRBJ2-3	CASSQTGGADTQYF	TGTGCCAGCTCACAGACAGGGGGCGCGGATACGCAGTATTTT
TRBV6-5	NA	few	TRBJ1-1	CASSYSNWGLGAFF	TGTGCCAGCAGTTACTCGAACTGGGGGCTGGGAGCTTTCTTT
TRBV7-7	TRBD2	NA	TRBJ2-1	CASSRGLAGDNEQFF	TGTGCCAGCAGCCGAGGACTAGCGGGGGACAATGAGCAGTTCTTC